This T cell receptor beta chain originates from a study of radiotherapy plus CTLA-4 blockade in lung cancer. Overall study: Overall, 15% to 20% of patients showed an objective response, while about 29% attained disease control.

Germline V lookup: CDR1 LGHNA, CDR2 YSLEER. The CDR3 spans 15 residues. Between the trimmed V and J ends, which lost 5 bases and 1 base, there was a span of 13 bases. Alongside CTLA-4 blockade with ipilimumab, patients with chemo-refractory metastatic non-small-cell lung cancer received focal radiation. Notes on the study in general: According to reports, early shifts in blood T cell clones, alongside interferon-beta, forecast response most accurately. TCR clones from tumors expanded in blood after radiotherapy plus ipilimumab.

The sample holds a few counts of this clone. Its antigen remains unidentified. TCRdb's table, derived via immunoSEQ multiplex PCR, lists solely in-frame clones and lacks some. The table shows about 45,000 clones, with 65% to 70% occurring only once. The rearrangement links TRBV4-3 to TRBJ2-3; possibly TRBD2 for D (7 bases). Sequenced here: peripheral blood, sampled from a patient treated with radiotherapy plus ipilimumab. This TCR was recovered from a human donor with non-small cell lung cancer who had a partial response to radiotherapy plus ipilimumab. CDR3 DNA: TGCGCCAGCAGCTCCAGAGGGGGGGGCACAGATACGCAGTATTTT. It codes for CASSSRGGGTDTQYF.